This is a list of T cell receptor beta chains from one sample in a study of blood T cell repertoires in COVID-19. The repertoire was sequenced with immunoSEQ multiplex PCR; TCRdb's copy has only in-frame clones and lacks some. The data show 170,000 or so clones, around 87% seen once. Sequenced input: peripheral blood. These receptor sequences come from a man in his 60s with COVID-19, enrolled during active disease. Both conserved end residues are trimmed from each CDR3.

V	J	CDR3
TRBV28	TRBJ1-1	ASSPGTDFLNTEAF
TRBV6-6	TRBJ2-1	GGGSYNEQF
TRBV28	TRBJ2-7	ASSFREGGQY
TRBV5-1	TRBJ2-1	ASSPGGLMNEQF
TRBV18	TRBJ1-1	ASSPLRTDTEAF
TRBV25-1	TRBJ1-2	ASSEYGSWGGYT
TRBV19	TRBJ1-3	ASKPTDAFSGNTIY
TRBV27	TRBJ2-5	ASSFVEGETQY
TRBV15	TRBJ1-1	ATSRDQGRDTEAF
TRBV28	TRBJ1-6	ASSDTHGQGRSPLH
TRBV7-2	TRBJ2-3	ASSLTRLAGNTDTQY
TRBV19	TRBJ2-7	ASSNWDRVGEQY
TRBV4-3	TRBJ1-6	ASSQEIGGGGRKPLH
TRBV7-2	TRBJ2-5	ASSLVRSPETQY
TRBV5-1	TRBJ1-6	ASSSGAGAPNSPLH
TRBV4-1	TRBJ2-3	ASSSQGADTQY
TRBV3-1/TRBV3-2	TRBJ1-1	ASSQGGTGNTEAF
TRBV25-1	TRBJ1-1	ASSLGKRGQM
TRBV9	TRBJ1-2	ASSGKGQNYGYT
TRBV7-9	TRBJ1-1	ATMNTEAF
TRBV19	TRBJ1-2	ASSMSRDYGYT
TRBV27	TRBJ1-1	ASEGRGVNTEAF